The table lists the clone carrying this T cell receptor (beta chain) with a few counts. These data are taken from a study of T cells in Graves' hyperthyroidism and ophthalmopathy. From germline, CDR1 is MNHNS and CDR2 SASEGT. The CDR3 consists of 14 residues. V gave up 6 bases and J gave up 1 base, with 12 bases separating them. RNA transcripts served as the template for amplifying TCR beta CDR3 regions. The HTBI set primed first-round TCR CDR3 RT-PCR. TCRdb used MiXCR to reprocess the multiplex PCR reads, holding one entry per CDR3 protein. The sample yields around 440,000 distinct CDR3 sequences, approximately 14% seen once.

This TCR came from a woman between 18 and 30 years old with Graves' hyperthyroidism. V usage is TRBV6-1 and J usage is TRBJ2-5, with D tentatively TRBD1 (6 bases). Sequencing was done on a sample of blood. CDR3 residues: CASRTSGVQETQYF. In DNA form, the CDR3 reads TGTGCCAGCAGAACCTCAGGGGTCCAAGAGACCCAGTACTTC.